This entry describes one TCR beta chain. Its antigen is unknown. Carried by the TCR beta cDNA libraries were unique molecular identifiers. A population of 1 to 10 million T cells gave rise to roughly 0.5 million cDNA molecules. TCRdb re-called the PCR reads with MiXCR, one entry per CDR3 protein. The sample lists 550,000 to 700,000 distinct CDR3 sequences, 40% to 50% seen once, with under 2% in the top ten. These data belong to a study of post-analysis software for immune sequencing data. As for the study in general: As for disease course, relapsing-remitting, secondary progressive and progressive-relapsing multiple sclerosis were all included. Overall study results and limits: TRBV5-6, TRBV5-1 and TRBV20-1 were among several TRBV segments more frequent in patients than controls.

V shed 6 bases and J shed 1 base, with 10 bases lying between them. The CDR3 runs to 14 residues. The chain couples TRBV12-3 or TRBV12-4 to TRBJ2-1; D not certain. The sample taken for sequencing was blood. The sequence derives from a girl under 18 with multiple sclerosis. The CDR3 nucleotides are TGTGCCAGCAGCCCCATAGAGTCCTACAATGAGCAGTTCTTC. It is translated as CASSPIESYNEQFF.